Below, 7 T cell receptor beta chains from the same sample are listed, as sequenced in a study of cytomegalovirus exposure and HLA in healthy donors. Use of 60 Vbeta and 13 Jbeta primers characterized the PCR. Measured with immunoSEQ multiplex PCR; TCRdb has only the in-frame clones, and not every one. The data hold some 120,000 clones, with over 65% observed a single time. Source material: PBMCs. These receptor sequences come from a female donor in good health and CMV-seronegative.

This chain uses TRBV6-1 with TRBJ1-4; 7 bases line up with TRBD1. Germline CDR1 and CDR2: MNHNS and SASEGT. With V trimmed by 3 bases and J by 6 bases, 7 bases remained unmatched. This CDR3 has 15 amino acids. CDR3 DNA: TGTGCCAGCAGTGACCCAACAGGGGACCATGAAAAACTGTTTTTT. This sequence encodes CASSDPTGDHEKLFF.

The V call is TRBV6-1, the J call TRBJ1-1; no clear D gene. V lost 1 base and J lost 7, with 10 bases in between. The CDR3 loop spans 13 amino acids. Germline lookup yields CDR1 MNHNS and CDR2 SASEGT. CDR3 coding DNA: TGTGCCAGCAGTGAAGTGGCACGGGGTGAAGCTTTCTTT. It yields the protein CASSEVARGEAFF.

CDR3 amino acids: CASSLVRGGSEAFF. CDR3 coding DNA: TGTGCCAGCAGCTTAGTGCGGGGGGGTAGTGAAGCTTTCTTT. The rearrangement uses TRBV11-2 and TRBJ1-1; D possibly corresponds to TRBD1 (5 bases). CDR3 length equals 14 residues. Trimming took off 1 base at V and 7 bases at J, with 13 bases between the two ends. Germline CDR1 reads SGHAT; CDR2 reads FQNNGV.

The chain has TRBV27 and TRBJ1-5, with D possibly matching TRBD1 (6 bases). V shed 6 bases and J shed 6 bases, with 18 bases lying between them. Germline V lookup: CDR1 MNHEY, CDR2 SMNVEV (reference sequence). This CDR3 is built from 15 residues. CDR3: CASSPTTGLAQPQHF. The CDR3 DNA is TGTGCCAGCAGCCCCACTACAGGGTTGGCTCAGCCCCAGCATTTT.

This clone was seen a few times. This chain uses TRBV6-5 with TRBJ2-1; 8 bases match TRBD1. The CDR3 length is 15 residues. From germline, CDR1 is MNHEY and CDR2 SVGAGI. The trim removed 6 bases at V and 7 bases at J, leaving 11 bases unmatched. The CDR3 coding sequence is TGTGCCAGCAGCTTAGACAGGGGAGAGAGAAATGAGCAGTTCTTC. Its translation is CASSLDRGERNEQFF.

This chain links TRBV6-1 with TRBJ1-5, with a tentative D call TRBD1 (6 bases). Per the germline V gene, CDR1 is MNHNS and CDR2 is SASEGT. V was clipped by 4 bases and J by 5 bases, with 12 bases between them. The length of the CDR3 is 14 residues. The CDR3 spells CASSGNRDHQPQHF. CDR3 nucleotide sequence: TGTGCCAGCAGTGGGAACAGGGATCATCAGCCCCAGCATTTT.

This chain links TRBV5-1 with TRBJ2-5; D may be TRBD1 (6 bases). Germline loops: CDR1 SGHRS, CDR2 YFSETQ. The CDR3 extends over 16 amino acids. Trimming left V 2 bases short and J 3 bases short, with 17 bases between. The CDR3 loop is CASSFTGSDLKETQYF. The CDR3 DNA reads TGCGCCAGCAGCTTCACAGGGTCGGATTTAAAAGAGACCCAGTACTTC.